There are a few counts of the clone carrying this T cell receptor beta chain. Its antigen is still unknown. The ends were cut back, 3 bases at V and 2 bases at J, with 12 bases in the middle. Germline V gene sequence: CDR1 SGHTA, CDR2 FQGTGA. The CDR3 is made up of 15 amino acids. These data come from a study of T-cell reconstitution after alpha-beta-depleted transplantation in children. The study, taken as a whole, reports: High day-60 TCRbeta diversity in some patients came from surviving recipient T cells and thymic progenitors. As was reported, about two months after transplant, alpha-beta T cells came from several hundred expanded graft clones. T-cell counts and diversity were attributed mostly to newly produced T cells one year after transplant.

Preparing the TCRbeta library involved the use of unique molecular identifiers. TCRdb independently ran MiXCR on the PCR reads; one entry per CDR3 protein. The table shows 150,000 to 250,000 distinct CDR3 sequences, with about 6% occurring only once. The gene calls are TRBV7-3 and TRBJ2-3, with TRBD1 as a possible D gene (6 bases). The receptor's source is a girl under three years old with combined immunodeficiency, due to receive a stem cell transplant. Sample: PBMCs, taken before TCRalphabeta/CD19-depleted stem cell transplant. CDR3 sequence reads: CASSLVGGYTDTQYF. CDR3 coding DNA: TGTGCCAGCAGCTTGGTTGGGGGCTACACAGATACGCAGTATTTT.